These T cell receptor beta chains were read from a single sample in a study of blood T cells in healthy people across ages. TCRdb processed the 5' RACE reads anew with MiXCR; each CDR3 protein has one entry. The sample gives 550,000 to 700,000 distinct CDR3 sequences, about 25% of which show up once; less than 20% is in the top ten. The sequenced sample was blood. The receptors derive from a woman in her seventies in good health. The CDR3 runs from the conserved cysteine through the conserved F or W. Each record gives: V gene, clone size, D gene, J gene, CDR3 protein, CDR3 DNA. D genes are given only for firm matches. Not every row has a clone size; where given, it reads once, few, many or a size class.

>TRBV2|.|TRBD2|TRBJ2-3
CADQEGLAGADTQYF
TGTGCCGATCAGGAGGGACTAGCGGGAGCAGATACGCAGTATTTT
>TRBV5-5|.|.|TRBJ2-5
CASSLGQILIQETQYF
TGTGCCAGCAGCTTAGGACAGATTCTAATCCAAGAGACCCAGTACTTC
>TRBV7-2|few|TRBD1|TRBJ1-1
CASSNGQGLVAFF
TGTGCCAGCAGCAACGGACAGGGTTTGGTGGCTTTCTTT
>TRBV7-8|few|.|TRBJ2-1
CASSLEGPIRGEQFF
TGTGCCAGCAGCTTAGAAGGACCAATACGAGGGGAGCAGTTCTTC
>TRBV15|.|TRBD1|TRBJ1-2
CATSRDPGQGTYGYTF
TGTGCCACCAGCAGAGATCCGGGACAGGGGACCTATGGCTACACCTTC
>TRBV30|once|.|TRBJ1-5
CAWSATLIQPQHF
TGTGCCTGGAGTGCCACATTGATCCAGCCTCAGCATTTT
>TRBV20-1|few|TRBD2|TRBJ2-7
CSARWVTGGYEQYF
TGCAGTGCTAGATGGGTAACGGGGGGGTACGAGCAGTACTTC
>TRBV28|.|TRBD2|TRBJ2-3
CASSRGGLIDTQYF
TGTGCCAGCAGCCGGGGGGGCCTTATTGATACGCAGTATTTT
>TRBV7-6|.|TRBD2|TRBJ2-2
CASSQISGRGTGELFF
TGTGCCAGCAGCCAGATAAGCGGGAGGGGGACCGGGGAGCTGTTTTTT
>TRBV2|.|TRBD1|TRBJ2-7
CASISGRQGPDEQYF
TGTGCCAGTATAAGCGGAAGACAGGGGCCCGACGAGCAGTACTTC
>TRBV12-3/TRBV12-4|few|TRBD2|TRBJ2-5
CASSKERDSLFQETQYF
TGTGCCAGCAGTAAGGAGCGGGACTCCCTCTTCCAAGAGACCCAGTACTTC
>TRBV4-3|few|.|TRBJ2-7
CASSQVLSGKYEQYF
TGCGCCAGCAGCCAAGTTCTATCAGGGAAATACGAGCAGTACTTC
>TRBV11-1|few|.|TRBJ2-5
CASSSALGETQYF
TGTGCCAGCAGCTCCGCCCTAGGGGAGACCCAGTACTTC
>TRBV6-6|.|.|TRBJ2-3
CASSYSMVADTQYF
TGTGCCAGCAGTTACTCGATGGTTGCAGATACGCAGTATTTT
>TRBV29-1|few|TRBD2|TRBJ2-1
CSVETAGDSYNEQFF
TGCAGCGTTGAAACAGCGGGGGATTCCTACAATGAGCAGTTCTTC
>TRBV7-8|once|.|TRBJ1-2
CASSYGFQDGYTF
TGTGCCAGCAGCTACGGTTTTCAGGATGGCTACACCTTC
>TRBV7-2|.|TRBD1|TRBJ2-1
CASSFRQGRHNEQFF
TGTGCCAGCAGCTTCAGACAGGGGAGACACAATGAGCAGTTCTTC
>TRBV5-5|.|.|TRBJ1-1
CASSLVDSPNTEAFF
TGTGCCAGCAGCTTGGTTGACTCGCCGAACACTGAAGCTTTCTTT
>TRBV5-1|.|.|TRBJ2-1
CASSWGSSYNEQFF
TGCGCCAGCAGCTGGGGAAGCTCCTACAATGAGCAGTTCTTC
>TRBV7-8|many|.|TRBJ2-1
CASSLRQNFWNEQFF
TGTGCCAGCAGCCTCCGACAGAACTTTTGGAATGAGCAGTTCTTC
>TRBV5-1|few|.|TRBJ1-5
CASSSGESNQPQHF
TGCGCCAGCAGCTCAGGGGAAAGCAATCAGCCCCAGCATTTT
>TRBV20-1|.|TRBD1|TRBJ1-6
CSATRDRVSPLHF
TGCAGTGCTACCCGGGACAGGGTTTCACCCCTCCACTTT
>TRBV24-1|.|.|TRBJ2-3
CATSDSGLGDTQYF
TGTGCCACCAGCGATTCTGGACTGGGAGATACGCAGTATTTT
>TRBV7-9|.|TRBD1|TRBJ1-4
CASSSVRGPGEKLFF
TGTGCCAGCAGCTCCGTGAGGGGGCCTGGCGAAAAACTGTTTTTT
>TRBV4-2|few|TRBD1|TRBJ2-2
CASSRRTQGITGELFF
TGTGCCAGCAGCCGAAGGACACAGGGGATCACCGGGGAGCTGTTTTTT
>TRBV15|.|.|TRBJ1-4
CATSRGVQEKLFF
TGTGCCACCAGCAGAGGGGTACAAGAAAAACTGTTTTTT
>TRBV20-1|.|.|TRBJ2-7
CSARDPSEGSGDSYEQYF
TGCAGTGCTAGAGATCCTTCCGAAGGTAGCGGCGATTCCTACGAGCAGTACTTC
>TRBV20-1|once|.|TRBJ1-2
CSGTGSNYGYTF
TGCAGTGGTACAGGGTCTAACTATGGCTACACCTTC
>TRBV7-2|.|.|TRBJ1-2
CASSLGVPVNYGYTF
TGTGCCAGCAGCTTAGGGGTCCCAGTCAACTATGGCTACACCTTC
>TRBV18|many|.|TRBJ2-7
CASSPGPTYEQYF
TGTGCCAGCTCCCCGGGACCTACTTACGAGCAGTACTTC
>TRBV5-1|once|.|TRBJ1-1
CASSLPGGGLNTEAFF
TGCGCCAGCAGCCTCCCGGGAGGGGGGCTTAACACTGAAGCTTTCTTT
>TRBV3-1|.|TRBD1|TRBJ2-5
CASSPHRTGPYYELYF
TGTGCCAGCAGCCCCCATCGGACAGGGCCCTACTACGAGCTGTACTTC
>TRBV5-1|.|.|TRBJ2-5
CASSLEDAETQYF
TGCGCCAGCAGCTTGGAAGACGCGGAGACCCAGTACTTC